This T cell receptor beta chain came from a study of beta chain features in type 1 diabetes. General study results and limits: Although PCR might favor shorter templates, it would do so equally in patients and controls. Patients showed naive, central memory and Treg TCRB repertoires that appeared more similar than those of healthy donors.

The investigators reverse transcribed all of the isolated RNA, so they sequenced expressed TCRB transcripts. Method: immunoSEQ multiplex PCR; TCRdb's copy keeps in-frame clones and lacks some. Here the sample spans some 150,000 clones, 8.5% to 12% being singletons. In total, each donor contributed a single heparinised blood draw that averaged around 110 mL. A word on this clone: Its specificity is not known.

The receptor comes from a man aged 18-30 years in good health. The sequenced material came from naive CD4+ T cells from blood.

CDR3 sequence (DNA): TGTGCCATACAGACAGGGTCCACAGATACGCAGTATTTT. Translating gives CAIQTGSTDTQYF. V and J are TRBV28 and TRBJ2-3, with TRBD1 matching over 7 bases. The CDR3 has 13 residues. The ends lost 10 bases at V and 2 bases at J; junction bases unmatched: 6. Germline CDR1 is MDHEN and CDR2 is SYDVKM. Combining the CDR3 with reference TRBV28 and TRBJ2-3 gives the whole variable domain DVKVTQSSRYLVKRTGEKVFLECVQDMDHENMFWYRQDPGLGLRLIYFSYDVKMKEKGDIPEGYSVSREKKERFSLILESASTNQTSMYLCAIQTGSTDTQYFGPGTRLTVL.